A selection of T cell receptor beta chains follows, all from one sample in a study of OX40 agonist ivuxolimab in advanced cancers. Only in-frame clones appear in the TCRdb table, and some are missing; sequencing was by immunoSEQ multiplex PCR. The sample carries about 77,000 clones, around 85% recorded once. Specimen: CD4+ or CD8+ T cells sorted from blood, collected in a trial of the OX40 agonist ivuxolimab. The source is an adult with an advanced solid tumor such as melanoma, head and neck, liver or kidney cancer. The CDR3 runs from the conserved cysteine through the conserved F or W. Where a row states a size, it is once, few, many or the class of an expanded clone; other rows omit it.

>TRBJ2-1|NA|TRBV5-1
CASSPGTSGSNEQFF
>TRBJ2-1|NA|TRBV5-1
CASSSRPGGEQFF
>TRBJ1-5|few|TRBV6-5
CASRNRGDQPQHF
>TRBJ2-2|NA|TRBV7-2
CASSLDRVGTGELFF
>TRBJ2-2|NA|TRBV9
CASRISGTANTGELFF
>TRBJ1-4|NA|TRBV7-2
CASSAGVPTNEKLFF
>TRBJ2-3|NA|TRBV10-1
CASSETGTSTDTQYF
>TRBJ1-4|NA|TRBV5-5
CASSLGSQANEKLFF
>TRBJ1-1|NA|TRBV6-5
CAARGQPNTEAFF
>TRBJ2-3|NA|TRBV7-9
CASSLRGPVADTQYF
>TRBJ1-2|NA|TRBV28
CASSPPSLRGYTF
>TRBJ2-3|NA|TRBV5-8
CASSSGLAGGPRDTQYF
>TRBJ1-2|NA|TRBV7-9
CASSFETGTIGYTF
>TRBJ2-7|NA|TRBV13
CASSFWQGTYEQYF
>TRBJ2-3|NA|TRBV18
CASSPGADHTDTQYF
>TRBJ2-3|NA|TRBV5-6
CASSWTSGSVTDTQYF
>TRBJ2-7|few|TRBV7-9
CASSSGQGDRLAGRQYF
>TRBJ1-6|NA|TRBV9
CASSWETDNSPLHF
>TRBJ1-2|NA|TRBV11-2
CASSPRGVGLGYGYTF
>TRBJ2-1|NA|TRBV25-1
CASSQPGRSSYNEQFF
>TRBJ2-7|NA|TRBV5-1
CASSLHGRGQAYEQYF
>TRBJ2-4|NA|TRBV11-2
CASSEAGQRAKNIQYF
>TRBJ2-3|NA|TRBV11-3
CASSLGIAGRHENTQYF
>TRBJ1-1|NA|TRBV7-9
CATDRDGTEAFF
>TRBJ1-4|NA|TRBV2
CAIQTGGSEKLFF
>TRBJ2-2|NA|TRBV7-2
CASSPQDAMNTGELFF
>TRBJ2-3|NA|TRBV6-5
CASRRDFTDTQYF
>TRBJ1-2|NA|TRBV19
CASLPIPRTNYGYTF
>TRBJ2-1|NA|TRBV7-2
CASSLVGTGGANEQFF
>TRBJ2-1|NA|TRBV5-6
CASSLGAGRHNEQFF
>TRBJ1-4|NA|TRBV10-2
CASSVRALNEKLFF
>TRBJ1-4|NA|TRBV9
CASSPRGGTNEKLFF
>TRBJ2-7|NA|TRBV9
CASGPARDYSYEQYF
>TRBJ1-1|NA|TRBV4-1
CASSQQQRVNTEAFF
>TRBJ2-2|NA|TRBV23-1
CASSQCNTGELFF
>TRBJ2-2|once|TRBV19
CASSTQGQGNTGELFF
>TRBJ1-3|NA|TRBV19
CASSMALDSGNTIYF
>TRBJ1-1|NA|TRBV27
CASRPYGNTEAFF
>TRBJ2-1|NA|TRBV7-6
CASSQNNRGVNNEQFF